Shown below are 18 T cell receptor beta chains from a single sample sequenced in a study of blood T cell repertoires in COVID-19. Sequencing used immunoSEQ multiplex PCR; TCRdb keeps in-frame clones, though not all of them. This sample carries roughly 200,000 clones, 84% of them seen once, and the ten largest clones take 13%. The sequenced sample was peripheral blood. Every receptor here comes from a human donor in a cohort sampled during active COVID-19.

This chain connects TRBV7-2 to TRBJ1-5; D remains unclear. This CDR3 is built from 14 residues. Germline V gives CDR1 SGHTA, CDR2 FQGNSA. Trimming left V 4 bases short and J 7 bases short, with 14 bases between. The CDR3 DNA reads TGTGCCAGCAGCTCAACTTTGGCGGGGCAGCCCCAGCATTTT. Encoded protein: CASSSTLAGQPQHF.

The rearrangement links TRBV28 to TRBJ1-4; no definite D call. The V gene lost 4 bases and the J gene lost 8 bases, with 14 bases spanning the gap. CDR1 and CDR2 from the germline V gene are MDHEN and SYDVKM. The CDR3 totals 14 residues. Written as DNA, the CDR3 is TGTGCCAGCAGTTCGACTCTCGACGGGGAAAAACTGTTTTTT. This translates into CASSSTLDGEKLFF. Full variable domain (outside the CDR3, taken from reference TRBV28 and TRBJ1-4): DVKVTQSSRYLVKRTGEKVFLECVQDMDHENMFWYRQDPGLGLRLIYFSYDVKMKEKGDIPEGYSVSREKKERFSLILESASTNQTSMYLCASSSTLDGEKLFFGSGTQLSVL.

The chain joins TRBV5-1 to TRBJ2-2; the D is unclear. V lost 5 bases to trimming and J lost 2 bases, with 13 bases between them. Germline values: CDR1 SGHRS, CDR2 YFSETQ. The CDR3 has 15 residues. The CDR3 loop reads CASSPQRSNTGELFF. In nucleotides, the CDR3 is TGCGCCAGCAGTCCCCAGCGCTCTAACACCGGGGAGCTGTTTTTT.

The genes are TRBV21-1 and TRBJ2-3; the listed D gene, TRBD2, was not tested against the DNA. TRBV21-1 is designated a pseudogene. The CDR3 has 20 residues. CDR3 sequence reads: CASSRGTSGTITKSTDTQYF. The CDR3 coding sequence is TGTGCCAGCAGCAGAGGGACTAGCGGGACGATAACCAAAAGCACAGATACGCAGTATTTT.

The rearrangement links TRBV11-2 to TRBJ2-5, with D possibly TRBD1 on 6 matching bases. CDR1 is SGHAT and CDR2 is FQNNGV in the germline V gene. This CDR3 region has 15 residues. The V end was cut by 5 bases, the J end by 4 bases, with 17 bases between. CDR3 residues: CASSHLGPGVETQYF. The CDR3 DNA reads as TGTGCCAGCAGCCACCTGGGCCCAGGGGTAGAGACCCAGTACTTC.

The chain links TRBV4-1 to TRBJ2-1, with 8 bases identical to TRBD2. Germline CDR1 MGHRA, CDR2 YSYEKL. CDR3 length: 16 amino acids. J gave up 8 bases and V 3 bases, and 12 bases lay outside the gene matches. The chain's CDR3 is CASSHGRVAPQDEQFF. The CDR3 nucleotides are TGCGCCAGCAGCCACGGGAGGGTAGCACCTCAGGATGAGCAGTTCTTC.

The genes are TRBV7-9 and TRBJ1-2; 10 bases match TRBD1. V lost 6 bases, J lost 5 bases, and 9 bases stayed unmatched. The CDR3 extends over 15 amino acids. Germline V gives CDR1 SEHNR, CDR2 FQNEAQ (reference sequence). For the CDR3, the DNA is TGTGCCAGCAGGCAGACAGGGGGCCGGGTATATGGCTACACCTTC. Protein: CASRQTGGRVYGYTF.

The sample holds a few counts of this clone. The chain uses TRBV18 and TRBJ1-5; D perhaps matches TRBD1 (5 bases). The germline V gene has CDR1 KGHSH and CDR2 LQKENI. Deletions cut 5 bases from V and 3 bases from J, with 8 bases between. The length of the CDR3 is 13 residues. CDR3 DNA: TGTGCCAGCTCAAAACAGGACAATCAGCCCCAGCATTTT. It translates to CASSKQDNQPQHF.

This clone was seen only a few times. The rearrangement joins TRBV7-2 to TRBJ1-1; D unresolved. V dropped 0 bases and J dropped 0 bases, with 5 bases sitting between them. The CDR3 consists of 14 residues. CDR1 and CDR2 (germline): SGHTA, FQGNSA. CDR3 DNA sequence: TGTGCCAGCAGCTTAGCGGCCCTGAACACTGAAGCTTTCTTT. Encoded protein: CASSLAALNTEAFF.

The V gene is TRBV20-1, the J gene TRBJ2-5, with 12 bases lining up with TRBD2. V shed 3 bases and J 5 bases; nucleotides not matched to a gene: 7. This CDR3 region has 15 residues. Germline assignment: CDR1 DFQATT and CDR2 SNEGSKA (reference sequence). As DNA, the CDR3 is TGCAGTGCTAGTAGGGCTAGCGGGAGGGAGGAGACCCAGTACTTC. Protein sequence: CSASRASGREETQYF.

V is TRBV25-1 and J is TRBJ1-1; 12 bases match TRBD1. CDR1 and CDR2 from the germline V gene are MGHDK and SYGVNS. V dropped 3 bases and J dropped 4; count of bases not matched to a gene: 12. This CDR3 has 18 residues. The CDR3 region is CASSDRGQGAQRGTEAFF. The CDR3 coding sequence is TGTGCCAGCAGTGACCGGGGACAGGGGGCGCAAAGGGGCACTGAAGCTTTCTTT.

The V gene is TRBV6-5, the J gene TRBJ2-5; 7 bases match TRBD1. V trimming: 2 bases; J trimming: 1 base; junction bases outside the gene matches: 4. Germline V gives CDR1 MNHEY, CDR2 SVGAGI. The CDR3 spans 15 residues. The CDR3 DNA reads TGTGCCAGCAGTTACGACAGGGCCCGCCAAGAGACCCAGTACTTC. Its translation is CASSYDRARQETQYF.

Turning to this clone: The same CDR3 can be traced to other DNA sequences in this sample. The chain joins TRBV28 to TRBJ2-6; TRBD2 matches 7 bases. The CDR3 is made up of 15 amino acids. With 4 bases clipped from V and 1 base from J, the junction kept 1 base outside the gene matches. CDR1 is MDHEN, CDR2 SYDVKM, per germline. In DNA, the CDR3 is TGTGCCAGCAGTTCGGGGGGTTCTGGGGCCAACGTCCTGACTTTC. Amino acid sequence: CASSSGGSGANVLTF. Using reference TRBV28 and TRBJ2-6 for the parts outside the CDR3, the full variable domain is DVKVTQSSRYLVKRTGEKVFLECVQDMDHENMFWYRQDPGLGLRLIYFSYDVKMKEKGDIPEGYSVSREKKERFSLILESASTNQTSMYLCASSSGGSGANVLTFGAGSRLTVL.

This chain joins TRBV7-9 and TRBJ2-3; 12 bases are a match to TRBD2. There are 17 residues in the CDR3. Germline lookup yields CDR1 SEHNR and CDR2 FQNEAQ (reference sequence). V was pared by 3 bases and J by 1 base, with 5 bases of the junction left unmatched. CDR3 sequence reads: CASSLTSGRVGTDTQYF. CDR3 bases: TGTGCCAGCAGCTTGACTAGCGGGAGAGTTGGCACAGATACGCAGTATTTT.

This rearrangement joins TRBV7-6 to TRBJ2-1; D is possibly TRBD1 (6 bases). The CDR3 spans 15 residues. Trimming took 5 bases from V and 1 from J, leaving 12 bases between them. CDR1 SGHVS and CDR2 FNYEAQ come from the germline V gene. CDR3 loop: CASSPADSSYNEQFF. The DNA of the CDR3 is TGTGCCAGCAGCCCCGCGGACAGTTCCTACAATGAGCAGTTCTTC.

The chain uses TRBV7-9 and TRBJ2-7; TRBD2 aligns across 11 bases. The ends lost 6 bases at V and 3 bases at J; junction bases unmatched: 4. The length of the CDR3 is 14 residues. Germline V CDR1 and CDR2: SEHNR, FQNEAQ (reference sequence). CDR3 protein: CASSGTSGDYEQYF. The CDR3 nucleotides are TGTGCCAGCAGTGGGACTAGCGGAGACTACGAGCAGTACTTC.

This chain joins TRBV2 and TRBJ2-3; 10 bases are shared with TRBD2. The germline V gene has CDR1 SNHLY and CDR2 FYNNEI. This CDR3 spans 14 amino acids. V was pared by 9 bases and J by 1 base, with 4 bases of the junction left unmatched. The CDR3 loop is CASSGTSGTDTQYF. In nucleotides, the CDR3 is TGTGCCAGTTCCGGGACTAGCGGCACAGATACGCAGTATTTT. Full variable domain (missing parts from reference TRBV2 and TRBJ2-3): EPEVTQTPSHQVTQMGQEVILRCVPISNHLYFYWYRQILGQKVEFLVSFYNNEISEKSEIFDDQFSVERPDGSNFTLKIRSTKLEDSAMYFCASSGTSGTDTQYFGPGTRLTVL.

CDR3 sequence (DNA): TGTGCCAGCTCACCAGACAGGGACTCCTACGAGCAGTACTTC. Its protein product is CASSPDRDSYEQYF. V and J are TRBV18 and TRBJ2-7; 7 bases line up with TRBD1. Looked up from germline, CDR1 is KGHSH and CDR2 is LQKENI. With 2 bases clipped from V and 0 bases from J, the junction kept 1 base outside the gene matches. The CDR3 contains 14 residues.